This TCR beta chain was profiled in a study of blood T cell repertoires in COVID-19 (dated by TCRdb to the early 2020s). Background on the whole study: Samples covering the acute and convalescent phases of COVID-19 were provided by collaborators in the United States, Italy and Spain. The material from the prospective study consisted of cDNA or gDNA derived from T cells, B-cell-depleted T cells, or PBMCs. Deeply sampled blood TCRbeta repertoires from subjects exposed to, actively infected with, or recovered from COVID-19 were included in the dataset. The repertoires were released in a freely available public database intended as a resource for research on the immune response to SARS-CoV-2. The samples were drawn from two sources: the first 160 participants of the ongoing ImmuneRACE study, and some 1,300 subjects contributed by 6 global collaborators. Nearly every sample came with metadata listing a de-identified subject ID, COVID-19 status, age in years and sex. HLA class I and class II types, where available, came from metadata supplied by the sample provider rather than from assay-based typing. What the authors observed across the whole study: The amount of clinical and demographic metadata varied by source and participant and was provided uncurated.

TCRbeta CDR3 regions were amplified from genomic DNA by means of the immunoSEQ Assay, a bias-controlled multiplex PCR. In the original analysis: Within the assay, amplification of reference gene primers was used to estimate how many nucleated cells each sample contained. To quantify the absolute abundance of each unique TCRbeta CDR3 rearrangement, sequence reads were collapsed and filtered. For each sample, productive Simpson clonality was calculated as the square root of Simpson's diversity index over productive rearrangements. This is the immuneACCESS table as TCRdb keeps it, with only in-frame sequences that have V and J called. A part of the clones is gone; compared with another copy, unresolved V genes explain less than half, and the rest is unexplained. Clone size and V and J calls were adopted from that table, with D and trimming inferred from the DNA. The sample table lists 190,000 or so clones, roughly 90% of them with a count of one. The top ten constitute around 8.9% of the sample.

Enrolling through a virtual design, the prospective study's participants ranged in age from roughly 18 to 95 years and lived across roughly 23 United States geographic areas. In the prospective study, cohorts were assigned on the basis of participant-reported clinical history obtained from a screening survey and a study questionnaire. Recovered participants in ImmuneRACE Cohort 3 were defined by two consecutive negative NP/OP PCR tests, clearance by a healthcare professional, or resolution of symptoms. In the prospective study, mobile phlebotomists collected whole blood, serum and a nasopharyngeal or oropharyngeal swab from each participant. Participants in the prospective study had the option to provide additional blood draws and questionnaires over a 2-month period. Blood samples from the prospective study were shipped frozen or at room temperature prior to DNA extraction. Trimming leaves V shorter by 3 bases and J shorter by 4 bases, with the junction holding 5 bases beyond the gene matches. CDR1 and CDR2 are drawn from the germline V gene: MNHNS, SASEGT. The CDR3 goes from the cysteine to the phenylalanine over 15 residues. The kept DNA is CDR3 alone, 45 bases in frame from the first base.

A few counts support this clone. Its recognized antigen is unknown. The input lacks base qualities; no much larger clone sits a single base away. The TCR was taken from a woman in her late teens or twenties who had recovered from COVID-19. This receptor chain uses TRBV6-1 and TRBJ2-7; 11 central nucleotides agree with TRBD1. Material: PBMCs or T cells enriched from blood (not recorded which). The CDR3 protein sequence reads: CASSEPGTGGYEQYF. The nucleotide sequence is given as TGTGCCAGCAGTGAGCCCGGGACAGGGGGATACGAGCAGTACTTC.